This T cell receptor (beta chain) was retrieved from a study of identical twins. Overall study findings and caveats: Fewer insertions were carried by abundant cord blood beta clonotypes, but none was seen in memory repertoires. Models came in too low on out-of-frame TCR alpha sharing in monozygotic twins. Findings came from cross-sectional statistics, without long-term follow-up of donors.

Unique molecular identifiers were present on the cDNA, which also gained a universal primer site by template switching. TCRdb itself ran the 5' RACE reads through MiXCR, one entry per CDR3 protein. In the table there are 450,000 or so distinct CDR3 sequences, roughly 20% of which are singletons. Germline V gene sequence: CDR1 LNHNV, CDR2 YYDKDF (reference sequence). The CDR3 length is 16 residues. The V gene lost 0 bases and the J gene lost 0 bases, with 9 bases spanning the gap. Worth noting for this clonotype: Antigen unknown.

Sequenced material: naive T cells sorted from blood. This receptor was taken from a man between 45 and 60 years old in good health. The chain carries TRBV15 and TRBJ1-3, with D unresolved. The CDR3 reads CATSRDPAGSGNTIYF. The CDR3 nucleotides are TGTGCCACCAGCAGAGATCCGGCAGGCTCTGGAAACACCATATATTTT.